Below, one T cell receptor (beta chain) is given with its context. The sample originates from a study of cytomegalovirus exposure and HLA in healthy donors. Primers included in the PCR were 60 Vbeta and 13 Jbeta primers. Repertoires were generated with immunoSEQ multiplex PCR, while TCRdb's copy carries only in-frame clones and drops some. The table has some 150,000 clones, about 77% seen once; the top ten hold roughly 1.2%. Trimming took 7 bases from V and 0 from J, leaving 14 bases between them. The CDR3 is 15 amino acids. In germline, CDR1 is SGHTA, CDR2 FQGNSA. This chain joins TRBV7-2 and TRBJ2-3; D is undetermined. The sequence was obtained from a woman aged 45-65 years in good health and CMV-seronegative. Material: PBMCs. CDR3 region: CASIDRRVSTDTQYF. CDR3 sequence (DNA): TGTGCCAGCATCGATCGACGGGTTAGCACAGATACGCAGTATTTT.